What follows are 19 T cell receptor beta chains derived from one specimen sequenced in a study of T cell responses to AZD1222 COVID-19 vaccine. Measured with immunoSEQ multiplex PCR; TCRdb has only the in-frame clones, and not every one. Among about 35,000 clones, 86% were seen once, and the ten largest hold 6.8%. The input for sequencing was peripheral blood, taken on day 0 of AZD1222 vaccination. Receptors were obtained from an adult in good health.

The V call is TRBV6-2 or TRBV6-3, the J call TRBJ1-2; no clear D gene. The CDR3 totals 12 residues. Germline values: CDR1 MNHEY, CDR2 SVGEGT. With 4 bases removed from V and 1 base from J, the gap between germline ends came to 4 bases. The CDR3 protein is CASSSNNYGYTF. The DNA of the CDR3 is TGTGCCAGCAGTTCAAATAACTATGGCTACACCTTC.

The gene calls are TRBV4-3 and TRBJ2-7; D not certain. The germline V and J ends were trimmed by 0 bases and 0 bases, with 9 bases remaining between them. The germline gives CDR1 LGHNA, CDR2 YSLEER. CDR3 length equals 15 residues. The CDR3 DNA sequence: TGCGCCAGCAGCCAAGATTCATCACCCTCCTACGAGCAGTACTTC. Amino acids: CASSQDSSPSYEQYF.

V gene TRBV7-2 combines with J gene TRBJ2-1; possible D gene TRBD1, 5 bases. Germline CDR1 and CDR2: SGHTA and FQGNSA. This CDR3 has 15 amino acids. The ends were cut back, 5 bases at V and 0 bases at J, with 11 bases in the middle. CDR3 region: CASSPRGYSYNEQFF. For the CDR3, the DNA is TGTGCCAGCAGCCCTAGGGGATACTCCTACAATGAGCAGTTCTTC.

The chain combines TRBV2 with TRBJ1-2, with D perhaps TRBD1 (5 bases). V shed 4 bases and J shed 4 bases, with 7 bases lying between them. Per germline, CDR1 SNHLY and CDR2 FYNNEI. This CDR3 comprises 12 residues. The CDR3 nucleotides read TGTGCCAGCAGTGTGGGGGTCTATGGCTACACCTTC. This sequence encodes CASSVGVYGYTF. Looking up the rest from reference TRBV2 and TRBJ1-2 gives the full variable domain: EPEVTQTPSHQVTQMGQEVILRCVPISNHLYFYWYRQILGQKVEFLVSFYNNEISEKSEIFDDQFSVERPDGSNFTLKIRSTKLEDSAMYFCASSVGVYGYTFGSGTRLTVV.

The gene calls are TRBV2 and TRBJ1-2; 7 bases map to TRBD1. The CDR3 has 13 amino acids. Trimming removed 7 bases from V and 2 bases from J; junction bases left unmatched: 4. The germline gives CDR1 SNHLY, CDR2 FYNNEI. The chain's CDR3 is CASNQQGNYGYTF. CDR3 coding DNA: TGTGCCAGCAACCAACAGGGGAACTATGGCTACACCTTC.

The chain links TRBV4-2 to TRBJ2-1; 10 bases agree with TRBD2. The V gene's germline CDR1 is LGHNA and CDR2 YNFKEQ. CDR3 length: 19 amino acids. J was trimmed by 0 bases and V by 0 bases; bases with no gene match: 8. CDR3 loop: CASSQDLTSGSISYNEQFF. CDR3 sequence (DNA): TGTGCCAGCAGCCAAGATCTGACTAGCGGGTCGATCTCCTACAATGAGCAGTTCTTC.

The rearrangement joins TRBV28 to TRBJ2-2; D gene unclear. The CDR3 has 13 amino acids. Trimming removed 7 bases from V and 6 bases from J, with 12 bases in between. The V gene's germline CDR1 is MDHEN and CDR2 SYDVKM. CDR3 sequence (DNA): TGTGCCAGCACCCTCAGGTGGGCCGGGGAGCTGTTTTTT. Protein sequence: CASTLRWAGELFF. Based on the CDR3 plus reference TRBV28 and TRBJ2-2, the full variable domain is DVKVTQSSRYLVKRTGEKVFLECVQDMDHENMFWYRQDPGLGLRLIYFSYDVKMKEKGDIPEGYSVSREKKERFSLILESASTNQTSMYLCASTLRWAGELFFGEGSRLTVL.

The chain links TRBV2 to TRBJ1-4; TRBD1 agrees at 11 bases. Germline V gene sequence: CDR1 SNHLY, CDR2 FYNNEI. Trimming took 7 bases from V and 6 from J; bases not matched to a gene: 7. The length of the CDR3 is 15 residues. The CDR3 reads CASTFGQGAYEKLFF. In DNA, the CDR3 is TGTGCCAGCACCTTCGGACAGGGGGCGTATGAAAAACTGTTTTTT.

The gene calls are TRBV11-1 and TRBJ2-7; perhaps TRBD2 as D (5 bases). The V end lost 1 base, the J end lost 0 bases, and 13 bases lay between the germline ends. The CDR3 consists of 16 residues. Germline V gene data show CDR1 as SGHAT and CDR2 as FQDESV (reference sequence). CDR3 nucleotide sequence: TGTGCCAGCAGCTTAGGTGAGGCAACTAGCTCCTACGAGCAGTACTTC. Translating it yields CASSLGEATSSYEQYF.

CDR3 protein: CAWTPGLAGETQYF. The CDR3 nucleotides are TGTGCCTGGACCCCCGGGCTAGCGGGAGAGACCCAGTACTTC. The chain carries TRBV30 and TRBJ2-5; 8 nucleotides align to TRBD2. V was clipped by 4 bases and J by 4 bases; unmatched bases: 8. The germline gives CDR1 GTSNPN, CDR2 SVGIG (reference sequence). The CDR3 extends over 14 amino acids.

The chain has TRBV11-2 and TRBJ2-1, with D uncertain. This CDR3 has 12 amino acids. The V end lost 4 bases, the J end lost 9 bases, and 10 bases lay between the germline ends. Germline loops: CDR1 SGHAT, CDR2 FQNNGV. In DNA, the CDR3 is TGTGCCAGCAGCTACCAAAAAGGTGAGCAGTTCTTC. Protein: CASSYQKGEQFF.

The chain has TRBV28 and TRBJ1-1, with 9 bases identical to TRBD1. Germline CDR1 reads MDHEN; CDR2 reads SYDVKM. CDR3 length equals 14 residues. V gave up 8 bases and J gave up 0 bases; unmatched junction bases: 4. Here the CDR3 DNA reads TGTGCCAGCGCAACAGGGGGCTTGAACACTGAAGCTTTCTTT. It encodes CASATGGLNTEAFF.

The chain has TRBV4-3 and TRBJ2-1, with TRBD1 matching 9 bases. J lost 3 bases, V lost 0 bases, and 6 bases had no gene match. The CDR3 covers 17 residues. Germline V lookup: CDR1 LGHNA, CDR2 YSLEER. CDR3 bases: TGCGCCAGCAGCCAAGATCCACAGGGGGCGCTCTACAATGAGCAGTTCTTC. This translates into CASSQDPQGALYNEQFF.

This chain connects TRBV6-5 to TRBJ2-1, with 8 bases lining up with TRBD1. The CDR3 totals 13 residues. The V gene's germline CDR1 is MNHEY and CDR2 SVGAGI. Trimming cost V 7 bases and J 8 bases; bases outside gene matches: 7. Here the CDR3 DNA reads TGTGCCAGCAACCTACAGGGGGGTGATGAGCAGTTCTTC. Amino acids: CASNLQGGDEQFF.

The gene calls are TRBV2 and TRBJ1-5, with D perhaps matching TRBD1 (5 bases). Germline-derived CDR1 and CDR2 are SNHLY and FYNNEI. The CDR3 spans 13 residues. V was trimmed by 5 bases and J by 6 bases, leaving 11 bases between them. CDR3: CASSLGGGQPQHF. CDR3 nucleotides: TGTGCCAGCAGTCTTGGGGGAGGTCAGCCCCAGCATTTT.

V is TRBV6-5 and J is TRBJ1-6; 9 nucleotides agree with TRBD1. The CDR3 totals 14 residues. Germline lookup yields CDR1 MNHEY and CDR2 SVGAGI. Trimming at V came to 5 bases and at J to 10 bases, leaving 6 bases not matched to a gene. CDR3 sequence reads: CASSTGQGRSPLHF. The CDR3 DNA reads TGTGCCAGCAGTACGGGACAGGGAAGATCACCCCTCCACTTT.

J is TRBJ1-1 and V is TRBV30, with 8 positions matching TRBD1. V lost 3 bases and J lost 1; bases outside the gene matches: 7. The CDR3 sequence is 15 residues long. In germline, CDR1 is GTSNPN, CDR2 SVGIG (reference sequence). In DNA form, the CDR3 reads TGTGCCTGGAGGCGGCAGGGGGCGCAGAACACTGAAGCTTTCTTT. Translated, it gives CAWRRQGAQNTEAFF.

The CDR3 region is CASSPGQGATDTQYF. Written as DNA, the CDR3 is TGTGCCAGCAGTCCGGGACAGGGGGCCACAGATACGCAGTATTTT. The rearrangement links TRBV6-5 to TRBJ2-3; TRBD1 matches at 12 bases. Per the germline V gene, CDR1 is MNHEY and CDR2 is SVGAGI. V lost 5 bases to trimming and J lost 2 bases; unmatched junction nucleotides: 2. The CDR3 extends over 15 amino acids.

This chain joins TRBV7-9 and TRBJ1-4; tentative D call: TRBD1 (6 bases). V was clipped by 4 bases and J by 5 bases, with 11 bases between them. Germline V gene sequence: CDR1 SEHNR, CDR2 FQNEAQ (reference sequence). This CDR3 region has 14 residues. CDR3 sequence: CASSSGTLNEKLFF. CDR3 nucleotide sequence: TGTGCCAGCAGCTCCGGGACACTCAATGAAAAACTGTTTTTT.